This TCR beta chain was captured by sequencing in a study of CD8 T cell repertoires and HIV-1 epitope variants. Repertoires were generated with immunoSEQ multiplex PCR, while TCRdb's copy carries only in-frame clones and drops some. The sample comprises some 87,000 clones, 74% of which are singletons, and 20% to 30% rests with the top ten. Trimming removed 1 base from V and 7 bases from J, with 14 bases in between. Germline loops: CDR1 SEHNR, CDR2 FQNEAQ (reference sequence). The CDR3 has 14 amino acids. What was sequenced was uncultured baseline CD8+ T cells from peripheral blood mononuclear cells (PBMCs). This chain joins TRBV7-9 and TRBJ2-7; no firm D call. The receptor was isolated from a male donor with HIV. The CDR3 nucleotides are TGTGCCAGCAGCTTAGGCAGCCGGTATTTGGAGCAGTACTTC. This translates into CASSLGSRYLEQYF.